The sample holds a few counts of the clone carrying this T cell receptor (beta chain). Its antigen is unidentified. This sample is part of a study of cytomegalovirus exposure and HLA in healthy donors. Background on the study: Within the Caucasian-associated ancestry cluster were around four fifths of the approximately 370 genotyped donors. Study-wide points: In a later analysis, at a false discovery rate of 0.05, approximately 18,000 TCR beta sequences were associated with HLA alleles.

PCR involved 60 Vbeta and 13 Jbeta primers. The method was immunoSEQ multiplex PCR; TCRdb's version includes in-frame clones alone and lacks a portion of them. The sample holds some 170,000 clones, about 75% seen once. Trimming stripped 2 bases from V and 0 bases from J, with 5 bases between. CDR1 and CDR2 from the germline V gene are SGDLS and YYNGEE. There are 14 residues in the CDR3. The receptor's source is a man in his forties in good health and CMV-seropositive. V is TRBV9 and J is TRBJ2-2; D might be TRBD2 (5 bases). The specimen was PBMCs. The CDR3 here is CASSVGTNTGELFF. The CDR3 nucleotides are TGTGCCAGCAGCGTCGGGACGAACACCGGGGAGCTGTTTTTT.